What follows describes a single T cell receptor (beta chain). Original data processing: Reference gene primer amplification yielded estimated nucleated cell counts. The assay was immunoSEQ multiplex PCR, and TCRdb's table has in-frame clones only and misses some. V and J calls plus clone size are reproduced from that table; the DNA served to infer D and trimming. This sample carries over 200,000 clones, about 90% of them seen once, and the ten largest clones take over 1.5%. The data belong to a study of blood T cell repertoires in COVID-19. Study-wide background: Samples came from the United States, Italy and Spain, spanning acute and convalescent COVID-19. PBMCs, B-cell-depleted T cells, or T cells were the source of the cDNA or gDNA that made up the material.

This TCR derives from a middle-aged man with active or convalescent COVID-19. Sequencing was carried out using peripheral blood.

The CDR3 here is CASSLVTSGNEQFF. CDR3 in DNA: TGTGCCAGCAGCTTAGTGACTAGCGGCAATGAGCAGTTCTTC. The V and J genes are TRBV11-2 and TRBJ2-1; TRBD2 matches at 9 bases. V trimming: 1 base; J trimming: 6 bases; junction bases outside the gene matches: 1. Germline V lookup: CDR1 SGHAT, CDR2 FQNNGV. This CDR3 region has 14 residues.